This T cell receptor (beta chain) was identified during a study of T cell changes during pregnancy in multiple sclerosis. Profiled with immunoSEQ multiplex PCR; TCRdb holds only in-frame clones, not every one. The repertoire holds roughly 38,000 clones, with 85% to 95% as singletons. The germline CDR1 and CDR2 sequences are KGHSH and LQKENI. The CDR3 runs 17 residues. V lost 1 base and J 2 bases, leaving 14 bases between the germline ends. The material was CD4+ T cells from peripheral blood mononuclear cells, obtained in the third trimester of pregnancy. This rearrangement joins TRBV18 to TRBJ2-2; D possibly corresponds to TRBD1 (6 bases). The receptor comes from a female donor with multiple sclerosis, enrolled in a pregnancy study. CDR3 protein: CASSPQPTGTNTGELFF. The CDR3, as DNA: TGTGCCAGCTCACCACAACCGACGGGGACAAACACCGGGGAGCTGTTTTTT.